Reported below is one TCR beta chain. This specimen belongs to a study of T cell responses to AZD1222 COVID-19 vaccine. Germline CDR1 and CDR2: LNHDA and SQIVND (reference sequence). There are 11 residues in the CDR3. Trimming took 10 bases from V and 5 from J, leaving 10 bases between them. Some clones are missing from TCRdb's copy, which holds only in-frame ones; the method was immunoSEQ multiplex PCR. Of around 150,000 clones listed, approximately 90% are singletons. This material consisted of peripheral blood, taken on day 0 of AZD1222 vaccination. This clonotype originated in an adult in good health. The gene calls are TRBV19 and TRBJ2-3; unclear D gene. CDR3 DNA: TGTGCCACCACGGTCCAAGATACGCAGTATTTT. It specifies CATTVQDTQYF.